The subject of this entry is one T cell receptor (beta chain). V trimming: 7 bases; J trimming: 3 bases; junction bases outside the gene matches: 5. The length of the CDR3 is 13 residues. The germline CDR1 and CDR2 sequences are GTSNPN and SVGIG (reference sequence). The record originates from a study of blood T cell repertoires in COVID-19. Study-wide background: The United States, Italy and Spain supplied acute and convalescent COVID-19 samples. In each case, the material was cDNA or gDNA derived from T cells, B-cell-depleted T cells, or PBMCs.

Authors' methods: By means of reference gene primer amplification, nucleated cell counts were estimated. Measured with immunoSEQ multiplex PCR; TCRdb has only the in-frame clones, and not every one. V, J and clone size are taken as reported in that table, and D and trimming were inferred from the DNA itself. The sample records roughly 230,000 clones, around 82% being singletons. The sequence was collected from a middle-aged man with active or convalescent COVID-19. The chain is built from TRBV30 and TRBJ2-3, with 9 bases matching TRBD1. Sequencing was carried out using peripheral blood. CDR3 loop: CAYRDRATDTQYF. The CDR3, as DNA: TGTGCCTACCGGGACAGGGCTACAGATACGCAGTATTTT.